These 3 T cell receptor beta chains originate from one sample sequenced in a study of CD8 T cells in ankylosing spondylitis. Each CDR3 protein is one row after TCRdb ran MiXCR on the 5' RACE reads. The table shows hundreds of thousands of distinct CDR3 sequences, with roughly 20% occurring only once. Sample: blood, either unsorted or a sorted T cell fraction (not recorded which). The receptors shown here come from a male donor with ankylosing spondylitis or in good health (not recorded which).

CDR3 in DNA: TGTGCCAGCAGTTACCCCGGACAGGGAGATACGCAGTATTTT. Its translation is CASSYPGQGDTQYF. The chain uses TRBV6-2 or TRBV6-3 and TRBJ2-3, with 8 bases that match TRBD1. This CDR3 has 14 amino acids. The germline V gene has CDR1 MNHEY and CDR2 SVGEGT. The junction had 3 bases not matched to a gene; V was cut back by 2 bases and J by 5 bases.

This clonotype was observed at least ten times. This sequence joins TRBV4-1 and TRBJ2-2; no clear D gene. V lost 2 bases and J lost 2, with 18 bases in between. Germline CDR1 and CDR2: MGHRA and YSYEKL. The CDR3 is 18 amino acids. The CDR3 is CASSQLNTFFRNTGELFF. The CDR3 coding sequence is TGCGCCAGCAGCCAATTAAACACCTTTTTTAGAAACACCGGGGAGCTGTTTTTT.

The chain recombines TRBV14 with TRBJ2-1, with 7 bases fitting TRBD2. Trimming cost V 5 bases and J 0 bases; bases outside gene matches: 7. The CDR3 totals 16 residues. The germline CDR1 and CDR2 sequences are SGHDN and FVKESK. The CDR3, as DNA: TGTGCCAGCAGCGTTCTTAGCGGGTTCTCCTACAATGAGCAGTTCTTC. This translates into CASSVLSGFSYNEQFF.